This T cell receptor (beta chain) was identified during a study of identical twins. Study outcomes and limitations: Potential partial confounding of zero-insertion analyses by invariant MAIT and iNKT cells was noted. Twin sharing of out-of-frame TCR alpha was underestimated by models in monozygotic pairs. The same donors were not followed; conclusions instead depended on cross-sectional statistical analysis. Cord blood beta clonotypes present at high abundance carried fewer insertions; no such pattern appeared in memory repertoires.

Via MiXCR, TCRdb re-called the 5' RACE reads, giving one row per CDR3 protein. The sample has around 500,000 distinct CDR3 sequences, approximately 15% seen once. Concerning this clonotype: Its antigen is undetermined.

This CDR3 is 13 amino acids long. Germline V gene lookup returns CDR1 MRHNA and CDR2 SNTAGT. Deletions cut 5 bases from V and 9 bases from J, with 11 bases between. Another study also made use of these data, one on yellow fever vaccine responses in identical twins.

This TCR was recovered from a woman aged 18-30 years in good health. The chain recombines TRBV6-4 with TRBJ1-6; unclear D gene. Sequencing was performed on CD4+ T cells sorted from blood. CDR3 nucleotides: TGTGCCAGCAGTAGCAGCGTTCTTTCACCCCTCCACTTT. This encodes CASSSSVLSPLHF.